This T cell receptor (beta chain) was identified during a study of cytomegalovirus exposure and HLA in healthy donors. On the study more broadly: An analysis done earlier identified more than 90 million unique TCR beta sequences from approximately 200 million T cells. From donors who were HLA-typed, an early data release held 80 million to 85 million unique TCRs. General observations from the study: Confirmation was obtained in vitro that three CMV-associated chains are specific for CMV antigens.

With V trimmed by 0 bases and J by 5 bases, 8 bases remained unmatched. The germline CDR1 and CDR2 sequences are SGHRS and YFSETQ. The CDR3 contains 18 residues. Vbeta (60) and Jbeta (13) primers were used in the PCR. The repertoire was sequenced with immunoSEQ multiplex PCR; TCRdb's copy has only in-frame clones and lacks some. There are over 100,000 clones in the sample; around 77% occur only once, and 4.2% lies in the top ten. Points on this clone: Its antigen is not known.

The V gene is TRBV5-1, the J gene TRBJ2-5; 15 positions agree with TRBD2. The TCR comes from a male donor in good health and CMV-seropositive. The sequenced material came from PBMCs. The CDR3 nucleotides are TGCGCCAGCAGCTTGGGGGGACTAGCGGGAGGAGGACGGGAGACCCAGTACTTC. It codes for CASSLGGLAGGGRETQYF.